One and the same sample provided the 24 T cell receptor beta chains below, sequenced in a study of cytomegalovirus exposure and HLA in healthy donors. PCR used 60 Vbeta primers and 13 Jbeta primers. Repertoires were generated with immunoSEQ multiplex PCR, while TCRdb's copy carries only in-frame clones and drops some. The sample holds 100,000 to 150,000 clones, approximately 84% seen once. Sequenced: PBMCs. These receptor sequences come from a boy aged 2 to 10 in good health and CMV-seronegative.

The rearrangement joins TRBV27 to TRBJ2-5; D unresolved. Near its end, the DNA agrees better with TRBJ2-7, so the J call may be wrong. The CDR3 spans 13 residues. Germline CDR1 reads MNHEY; CDR2 reads SMNVEV (reference sequence). The CDR3 DNA is TGTGCCAGCAGTTTGGCAGATAACTACGAGCAGTACTTC. Its protein is CASSLADNYEQYF.

This rearrangement joins TRBV7-8 to TRBJ1-3, with D possibly being TRBD1 (6 bases). The CDR3 is made up of 16 amino acids. From germline, CDR1 is SGHVS and CDR2 FQNEAQ. V shed 5 bases and J shed 2 bases, with 16 bases lying between them. The DNA for the CDR3 is TGTGCCAGCAGCCCGGTAGGGGGATTTGCTGGAAACACCATATATTTT. Protein product: CASSPVGGFAGNTIYF.

The J gene is TRBJ2-7, the V gene TRBV30; 8 positions match TRBD2. CDR1 is GTSNPN, CDR2 SVGIG, per germline (reference sequence). Losses at the gene ends were 1 base for V and 6 bases for J; bases not matched to a gene: 11. The CDR3 runs to 15 residues. This CDR3 is CAWSGLRGDPREQYF. CDR3 nucleotide sequence: TGTGCCTGGAGTGGTCTGCGGGGGGATCCCCGCGAGCAGTACTTC.

The chain carries TRBV14 and TRBJ1-1; no reliable D call. V was shortened by 1 base and J by 1 base, with 10 bases between the two germline ends. Germline lookup yields CDR1 SGHDN and CDR2 FVKESK. This CDR3 is 15 amino acids long. CDR3 sequence reads: CASSQGNTRNTEAFF. The CDR3 region has the DNA TGTGCCAGCAGCCAAGGTAATACAAGGAACACTGAAGCTTTCTTT. Full variable domain (rest looked up from reference TRBV14 and TRBJ1-1): EAGVTQFPSHSVIEKGQTVTLRCDPISGHDNLYWYRRVMGKEIKFLLHFVKESKQDESGMPNNRFLAERTGGTYSTLKVQPAELEDSGVYFCASSQGNTRNTEAFFGQGTRLTVV.

This sequence joins TRBV14 and TRBJ1-2; TRBD1 matches 7 bases. The trim removed 0 bases at V and 4 bases at J, leaving 5 bases unmatched. In germline, CDR1 is SGHDN, CDR2 FVKESK. The CDR3 is made up of 15 amino acids. The CDR3: CASSQDFRTGYGYTF. CDR3 in DNA: TGTGCCAGCAGCCAAGATTTTAGGACAGGCTATGGCTACACCTTC. Complete variable domain (other parts from reference TRBV14 and TRBJ1-2): EAGVTQFPSHSVIEKGQTVTLRCDPISGHDNLYWYRRVMGKEIKFLLHFVKESKQDESGMPNNRFLAERTGGTYSTLKVQPAELEDSGVYFCASSQDFRTGYGYTFGSGTRLTVV.

This clone was seen a single time. This chain links TRBV7-6 with TRBJ1-2; D possibly corresponds to TRBD1 (5 bases). Trimming removed 1 base from V and 6 bases from J, with 9 bases in between. This CDR3 contains 13 residues. CDR1 SGHVS and CDR2 FNYEAQ come from the germline V gene. This chain's CDR3 is CASSLGGVDGYTF. In DNA, the CDR3 is TGTGCCAGCAGCTTAGGGGGGGTTGATGGCTACACCTTC. The variable domain in full, completed from reference TRBV7-6 and TRBJ1-2, reads GAGVSQSPRYKVTKRGQDVALRCDPISGHVSLYWYRQALGQGPEFLTYFNYEAQQDKSGLPNDRFSAERPEGSISTLTIQRTEQRDSAMYRCASSLGGVDGYTFGSGTRLTVV.

Remarks on this clone: A read error may account for a junction end that differs from germline. The V call is TRBV30, the J call TRBJ2-7; D is possibly TRBD2 (5 bases). This CDR3 has 12 amino acids. The germline CDR1 and CDR2 sequences are GTSNPN and SVGIG (reference sequence). The CDR3 is CAWSVRAAGVRF. CDR3 sequence (DNA): TGTGCCTGGAGTGTAAGGGCAGCCGGGGTTCGGTTC.

The chain links TRBV27 to TRBJ2-3; D is unresolved. The CDR3 is made up of 13 amino acids. Germline lookup yields CDR1 MNHEY and CDR2 SMNVEV (reference sequence). The germline V and J ends were trimmed by 6 bases and 0 bases, with 7 bases remaining between them. CDR3 region: CASRGTSTDTQYF. CDR3 nucleotide sequence: TGTGCCAGCAGGGGCACTAGCACAGATACGCAGTATTTT.

The V call is TRBV30, the J call TRBJ1-5; D may be TRBD1 (5 bases). V lost 0 bases, J lost 5 bases, and 14 bases lay in between. CDR1 GTSNPN and CDR2 SVGIG come from the germline V gene (reference sequence). There are 15 residues in the CDR3. CDR3 in amino acids: CAWSVQQERHQPQHF. Written as DNA, the CDR3 is TGTGCCTGGAGTGTACAACAGGAGCGCCATCAGCCCCAGCATTTT. Full variable domain (rest looked up from reference TRBV30 and TRBJ1-5): SQTIHQWPATLVQPVGSPLSLECTVEGTSNPNLYWYRQAAGRGLQLLFYSVGIGQISSEVPQNLSASRPQDRQFILSSKKLLLSDSGFYLCAWSVQQERHQPQHFGDGTRLSIL.

The chain has TRBV11-2 and TRBJ1-2; TRBD1 might be the D (5 bases). CDR3 length equals 14 residues. Germline CDR1 is SGHAT and CDR2 is FQNNGV. V lost 7 bases and J 0 bases, leaving 12 bases between the germline ends. CDR3 nucleotide sequence: TGTGCCAGCACCCCCTCCAGGGCTAACTATGGCTACACCTTC. Translation: CASTPSRANYGYTF.

The chain uses TRBV5-5 and TRBJ2-2; maybe TRBD2 (5 bases). Trimming stripped 0 bases from V and 2 bases from J, with 8 bases between. CDR3 size: 15 residues. Germline loops: CDR1 SGHKS, CDR2 YYEKEE (reference sequence). CDR3: CASSLAWTNTGELFF. The CDR3 DNA is TGTGCCAGCAGCTTGGCTTGGACTAACACCGGGGAGCTGTTTTTT.

The genes are TRBV4-2 and TRBJ2-2; 11 nucleotides line up with TRBD2. The CDR3 consists of 15 residues. Trimming cost V 0 bases and J 6 bases; bases outside gene matches: 0. Germline V gene sequence: CDR1 LGHNA, CDR2 YNFKEQ. The CDR3 spells CASSQDSGGAGELFF. The CDR3 bases are TGTGCCAGCAGCCAAGATAGCGGGGGGGCCGGGGAGCTGTTTTTT.

With regard to this clone: The junction departs from germline at one end; a sequencing error may be responsible. The V gene is TRBV7-7, the J gene TRBJ2-7; D is uncertain. The CDR3 length is 13 residues. The germline V gene encodes CDR1 SSHAT and CDR2 FNYEAQ (reference sequence). CDR3 DNA sequence: TGTGCTAGCAGCCGTGAGGTGTTCGACGAGCAGTACTTC. It codes for CASSREVFDEQYF. Based on the CDR3 plus reference TRBV7-7 and TRBJ2-7, the full variable domain is GAGVSQSPRYKVTKRGQDVTLRCDPISSHATLYWYQQALGQGPEFLTYFNYEAQPDKSGLPSDRFSAERPEGSISTLTIQRTEQRDSAMYRCASSREVFDEQYFGPGTRLTVT.

This clone has just a few counts. V gene TRBV15 combines with J gene TRBJ1-5, with 10 bases fitting TRBD1. CDR1 and CDR2 (germline): LNHNV, YYDKDF (reference sequence). Germline trimming cut 5 bases from V and 0 bases from J; bases unmatched to any gene: 10. The CDR3 length is 18 residues. The CDR3 nucleotides are TGTGCCACCAGCCATCCGGGACAGGGGACTTATAGCAATCAGCCCCAGCATTTT. Protein product: CATSHPGQGTYSNQPQHF.

This clone was observed once. The chain is built from TRBV4-1 and TRBJ1-2; D is ambiguous. Trimming pared 4 bases from V and 5 bases from J, leaving 5 bases between. The germline V gene has CDR1 MGHRA and CDR2 YSYEKL. CDR3 length: 11 residues. The CDR3, as DNA: TGCGCCAGCAGCCCGGGGTATGGCTACACCTTC. Amino acid sequence: CASSPGYGYTF.

This sequence joins TRBV6-1 and TRBJ1-5; maybe TRBD1 (5 bases). Trimming left V 2 bases short and J 0 bases short, with 17 bases between. In germline, CDR1 is MNHNS, CDR2 SASEGT. This CDR3 has 18 residues. CDR3 nucleotides: TGTGCCAGCAGTGAAACGGGGGATGTGCGGGTTAGCAATCAGCCCCAGCATTTT. This gives the protein CASSETGDVRVSNQPQHF.

This rearrangement joins TRBV15 to TRBJ1-4; D might be TRBD1 (6 bases). The CDR3 has 15 residues. With 0 bases removed from V and 5 bases from J, the gap between germline ends came to 10 bases. CDR1 and CDR2 (germline): LNHNV, YYDKDF (reference sequence). CDR3 in amino acids: CATSRDPDRNEKLFF. CDR3 nucleotide sequence: TGTGCCACCAGCAGAGATCCGGACAGAAATGAAAAACTGTTTTTT.

The chain combines TRBV10-3 with TRBJ1-3, with 9 bases fitting TRBD1. Trimming took 2 bases from V and 8 from J; bases not matched to a gene: 10. The CDR3 is 16 amino acids. CDR1 and CDR2 from the germline V gene are ENHRY and SYGVKD. CDR3 amino acids: CAISEQSGTGSDTIYF. As DNA, the CDR3 is TGTGCCATCAGTGAGCAATCGGGGACAGGGTCGGACACCATATATTTT.

The CDR3 DNA reads as TGTGCCAGCAGCTTACAAGCTTATCACAGGGATAGGGACACCGGGGAGCTGTTTTTT. It codes for CASSLQAYHRDRDTGELFF. The chain uses TRBV11-2 and TRBJ2-2, with D maybe TRBD1 (6 bases). The CDR3 length is 19 residues. Trimming removed 2 bases from V and 3 bases from J, with 22 bases in between. The germline CDR1 and CDR2 sequences are SGHAT and FQNNGV.

This sequence joins TRBV2 and TRBJ2-3, with 12 bases matching TRBD2. This CDR3 has 17 amino acids. V was clipped by 2 bases and J by 5 bases; unmatched bases: 8. CDR1 and CDR2 (germline): SNHLY, FYNNEI. The CDR3 protein is CASSERTSGVIGDTQYF. In DNA form, the CDR3 reads TGTGCCAGCAGTGAAAGGACTAGCGGGGTAATCGGAGATACGCAGTATTTT.

This rearrangement joins TRBV7-3 to TRBJ1-1; D call uncertain. The CDR3 runs 13 residues. V dropped 2 bases and J dropped 9 bases, with 13 bases sitting between them. Germline V lookup: CDR1 SGHTA, CDR2 FQGTGA. DNA of the CDR3: TGTGCCAGCAGCTTAGAGTGGGGAGGGAAAGCTTTCTTT. Encoded protein: CASSLEWGGKAFF.

The chain combines TRBV6-6 with TRBJ2-3; TRBD2 might be the D (8 bases). V dropped 4 bases and J dropped 2 bases, with 16 bases sitting between them. Germline assignment: CDR1 MNHNY and CDR2 SVGAGI (reference sequence). CDR3 size: 16 residues. The CDR3 sequence: CASSLRGDRNTDTQYF. The DNA for the CDR3 is TGTGCCAGCAGTTTGCGGGGGGACAGAAACACAGATACGCAGTATTTT.

V gene TRBV2 combines with J gene TRBJ2-3, with 11 positions matching TRBD2. The germline CDR1 and CDR2 sequences are SNHLY and FYNNEI. This CDR3 contains 16 residues. Losses at the gene ends were 8 bases for V and 6 bases for J; bases not matched to a gene: 13. For the CDR3, the DNA is TGTGCCAGCCACCTCACTAGCGGGAGTATCTCGGATACGCAGTATTTT. Protein: CASHLTSGSISDTQYF.

The chain links TRBV4-1 to TRBJ2-1; tentatively, D is TRBD1 (5 bases). CDR1 is MGHRA and CDR2 is YSYEKL in the germline V gene. Deletions cut 5 bases from V and 6 bases from J, with 20 bases between. The CDR3 has 16 amino acids. The CDR3 DNA reads TGCGCCAGCAGCTACCTCTTGGGTCCGCAGGGCAATGAGCAGTTCTTC. Its protein product is CASSYLLGPQGNEQFF.